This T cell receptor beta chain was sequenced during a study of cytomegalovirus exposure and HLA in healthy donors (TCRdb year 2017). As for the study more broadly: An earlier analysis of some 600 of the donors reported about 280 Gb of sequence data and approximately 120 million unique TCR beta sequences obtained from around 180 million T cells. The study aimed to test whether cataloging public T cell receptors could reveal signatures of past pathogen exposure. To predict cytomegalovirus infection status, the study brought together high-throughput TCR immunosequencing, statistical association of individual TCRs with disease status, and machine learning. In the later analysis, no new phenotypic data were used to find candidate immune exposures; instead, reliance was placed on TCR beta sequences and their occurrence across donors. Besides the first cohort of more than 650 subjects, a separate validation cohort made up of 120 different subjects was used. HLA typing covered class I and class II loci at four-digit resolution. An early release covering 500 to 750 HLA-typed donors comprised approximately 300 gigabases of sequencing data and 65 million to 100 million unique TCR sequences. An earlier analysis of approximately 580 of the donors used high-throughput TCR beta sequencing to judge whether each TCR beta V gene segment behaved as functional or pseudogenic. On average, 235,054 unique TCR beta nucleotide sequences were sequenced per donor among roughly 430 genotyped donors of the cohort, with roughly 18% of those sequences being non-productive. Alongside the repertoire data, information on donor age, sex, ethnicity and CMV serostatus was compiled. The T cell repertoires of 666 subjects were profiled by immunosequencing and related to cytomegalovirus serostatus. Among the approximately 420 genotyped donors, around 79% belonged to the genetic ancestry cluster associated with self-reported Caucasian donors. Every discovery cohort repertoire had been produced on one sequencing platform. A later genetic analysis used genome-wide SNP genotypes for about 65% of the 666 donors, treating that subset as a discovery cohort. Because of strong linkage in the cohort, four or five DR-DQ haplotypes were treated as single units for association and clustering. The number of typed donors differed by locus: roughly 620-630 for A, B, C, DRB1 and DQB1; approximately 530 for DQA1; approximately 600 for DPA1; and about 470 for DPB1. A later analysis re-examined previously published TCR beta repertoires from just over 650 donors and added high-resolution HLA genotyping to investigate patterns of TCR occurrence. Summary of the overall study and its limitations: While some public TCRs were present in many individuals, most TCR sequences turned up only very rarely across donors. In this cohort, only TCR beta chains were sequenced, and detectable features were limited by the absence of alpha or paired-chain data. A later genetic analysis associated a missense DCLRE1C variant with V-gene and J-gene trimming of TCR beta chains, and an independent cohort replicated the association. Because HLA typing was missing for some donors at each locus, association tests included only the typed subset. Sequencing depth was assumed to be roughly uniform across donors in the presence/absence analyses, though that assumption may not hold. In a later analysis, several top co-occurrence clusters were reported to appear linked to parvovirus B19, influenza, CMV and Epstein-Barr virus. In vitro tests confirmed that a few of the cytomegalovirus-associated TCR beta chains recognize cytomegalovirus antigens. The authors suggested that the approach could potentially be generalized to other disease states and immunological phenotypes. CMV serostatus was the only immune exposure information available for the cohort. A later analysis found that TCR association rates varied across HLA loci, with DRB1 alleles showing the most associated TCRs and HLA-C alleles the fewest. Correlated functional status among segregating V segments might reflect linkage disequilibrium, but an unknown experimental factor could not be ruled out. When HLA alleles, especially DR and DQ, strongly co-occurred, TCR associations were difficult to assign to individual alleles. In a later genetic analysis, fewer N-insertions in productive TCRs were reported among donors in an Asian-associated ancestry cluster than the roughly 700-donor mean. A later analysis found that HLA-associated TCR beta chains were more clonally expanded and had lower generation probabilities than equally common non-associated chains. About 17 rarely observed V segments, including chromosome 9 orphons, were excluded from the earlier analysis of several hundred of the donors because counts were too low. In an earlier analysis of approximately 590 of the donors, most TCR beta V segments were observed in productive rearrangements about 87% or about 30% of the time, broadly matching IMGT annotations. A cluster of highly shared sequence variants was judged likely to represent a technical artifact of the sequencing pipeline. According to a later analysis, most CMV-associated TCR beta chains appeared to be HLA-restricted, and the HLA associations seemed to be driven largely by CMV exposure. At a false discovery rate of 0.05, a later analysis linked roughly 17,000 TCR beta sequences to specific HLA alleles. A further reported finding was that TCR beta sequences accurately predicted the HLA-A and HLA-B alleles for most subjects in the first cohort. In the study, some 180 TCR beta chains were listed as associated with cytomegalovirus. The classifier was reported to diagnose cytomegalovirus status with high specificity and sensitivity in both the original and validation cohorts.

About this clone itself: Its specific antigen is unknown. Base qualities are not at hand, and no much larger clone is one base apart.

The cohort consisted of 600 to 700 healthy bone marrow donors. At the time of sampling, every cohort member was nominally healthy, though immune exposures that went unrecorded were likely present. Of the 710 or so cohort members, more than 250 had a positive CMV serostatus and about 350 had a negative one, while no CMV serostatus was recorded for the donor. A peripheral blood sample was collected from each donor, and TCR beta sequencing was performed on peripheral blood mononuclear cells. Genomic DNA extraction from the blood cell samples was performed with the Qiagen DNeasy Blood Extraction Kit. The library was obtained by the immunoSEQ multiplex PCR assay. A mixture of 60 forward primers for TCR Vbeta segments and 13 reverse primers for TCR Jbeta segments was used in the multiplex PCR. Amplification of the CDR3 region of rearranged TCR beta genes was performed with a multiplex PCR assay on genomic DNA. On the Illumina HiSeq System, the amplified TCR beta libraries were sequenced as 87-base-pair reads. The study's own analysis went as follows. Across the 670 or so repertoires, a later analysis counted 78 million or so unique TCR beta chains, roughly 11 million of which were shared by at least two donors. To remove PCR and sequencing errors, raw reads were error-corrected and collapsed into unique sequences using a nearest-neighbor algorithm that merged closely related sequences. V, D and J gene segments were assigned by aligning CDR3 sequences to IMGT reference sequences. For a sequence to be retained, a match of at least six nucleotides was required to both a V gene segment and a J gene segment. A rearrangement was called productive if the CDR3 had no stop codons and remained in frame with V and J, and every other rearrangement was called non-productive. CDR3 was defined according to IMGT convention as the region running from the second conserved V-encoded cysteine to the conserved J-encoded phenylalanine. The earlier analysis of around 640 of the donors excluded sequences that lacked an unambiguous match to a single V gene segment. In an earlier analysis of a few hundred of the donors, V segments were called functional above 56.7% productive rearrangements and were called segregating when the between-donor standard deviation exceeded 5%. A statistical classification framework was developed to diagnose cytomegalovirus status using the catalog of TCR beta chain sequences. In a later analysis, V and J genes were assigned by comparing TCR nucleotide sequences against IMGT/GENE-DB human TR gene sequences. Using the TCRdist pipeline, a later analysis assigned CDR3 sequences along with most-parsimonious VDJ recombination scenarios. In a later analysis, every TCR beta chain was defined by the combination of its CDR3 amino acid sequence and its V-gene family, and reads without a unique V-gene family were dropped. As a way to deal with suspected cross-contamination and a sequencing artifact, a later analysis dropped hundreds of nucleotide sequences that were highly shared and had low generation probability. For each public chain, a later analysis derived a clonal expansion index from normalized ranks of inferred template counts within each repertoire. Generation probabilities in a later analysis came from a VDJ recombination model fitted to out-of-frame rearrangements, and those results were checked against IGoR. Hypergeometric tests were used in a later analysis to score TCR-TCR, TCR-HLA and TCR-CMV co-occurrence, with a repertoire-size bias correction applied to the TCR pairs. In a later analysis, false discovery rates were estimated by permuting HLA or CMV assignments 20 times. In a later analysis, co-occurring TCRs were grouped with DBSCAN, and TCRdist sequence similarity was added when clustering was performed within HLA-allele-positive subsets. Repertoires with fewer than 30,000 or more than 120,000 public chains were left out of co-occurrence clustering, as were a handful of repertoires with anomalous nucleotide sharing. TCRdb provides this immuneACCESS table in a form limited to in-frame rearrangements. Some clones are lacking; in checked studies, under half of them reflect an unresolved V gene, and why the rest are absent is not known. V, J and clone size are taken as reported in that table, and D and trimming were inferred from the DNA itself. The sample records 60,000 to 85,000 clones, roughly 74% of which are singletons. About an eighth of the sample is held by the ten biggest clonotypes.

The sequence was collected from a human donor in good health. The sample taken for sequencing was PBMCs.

CDR3 protein: CASSQDRPQPQHF. The nucleotide sequence reads as follows: TGTGCCAGCAGTCAGGACAGGCCCCAGCCCCAGCATTTT. The sequence links TRBV11-2 to TRBJ1-5; 7 bases in the junction line up with TRBD1. Compared with germline, V lacks 6 bases and J lacks 7 bases; bases without a gene match: 6. From a lookup of the germline V gene, CDR1 and CDR2 are SGHAT and FQNNGV. The CDR3 starts with the cysteine, ends with the phenylalanine, and has 13 residues. Only the CDR3 portion is preserved as DNA: 39 bases, with reading frame beginning at the first base.